This TCR beta chain was sequenced during a study of early T cells in non-severe SARS-CoV-2 infection. On the study more broadly: The input, bulk RNA from unsorted whole blood, was sequenced, and chains were unpaired. Overall study results and limits: Reliance on VDJdb matching favored anti-spike CD8 responses; private and CD4 specificities were missed.

Trimming took 0 bases from V and 4 from J; bases not matched to a gene: 7. The CDR3 runs 16 residues. The germline V gene encodes CDR1 MNHNY and CDR2 SVGAGI (reference sequence). Researchers attached unique molecular identifiers to individual cDNA molecules. TCRdb reprocessed the 5' RACE reads with MiXCR, giving one entry per CDR3 protein. The sample lists tens of thousands of distinct CDR3 sequences; approximately 12% were seen once. Regarding this clonotype: The antigen remains unidentified. This may be a read error: a much more frequent sequence differs by one nucleotide.

The sequence came from an adult who was a healthcare worker with PCR-confirmed SARS-CoV-2 infection or an uninfected control (not recorded which). The chain employs TRBV6-6 and TRBJ1-2; 8 nucleotides match TRBD1. The sequenced sample consisted of whole blood. This CDR3 reads CASSYSMDRAIYGYTF. The CDR3 region has the DNA TGTGCCAGCAGTTACTCAATGGACAGGGCTATCTATGGCTACACCTTC.